This entry concerns a single T cell receptor (beta chain). A far larger clone is only one base removed, so a read error is likely. These data are taken from a study of low-dose radiotherapy and immunotherapy resistance in tumors. Study-level background: The study gave patients oral aspirin 300 mg daily for four cycles from cycle 1 day 1.

The time point here: after trial treatment. Regarding treatment: LDRT plus nivolumab, ipilimumab, low-dose cyclophosphamide and aspirin (RACIN trial). The donors' regimen was nivolumab, ipilimumab, aspirin, low-dose cyclophosphamide and low-dose radiotherapy. Primers used for first-strand cDNA, a TRAV- and TRBV-specific set, covered both alpha and beta chains. A constant-region primer paired with the V-primer adapter amplified TCRs over about 19 PCR cycles. TCRdb itself ran the reads through MiXCR, one entry per CDR3 protein. The sample records 80,000 or so distinct CDR3 sequences, less than 20% being singletons. V shed 5 bases and J 0 bases; nucleotides not matched to a gene: 8. Germline values: CDR1 PRHDT, CDR2 FYEKMQ (reference sequence). The CDR3 extends over 16 amino acids.

Sequencing was performed on PBMCs, taken after low-dose radiotherapy plus immunotherapy. This chain connects TRBV13 to TRBJ2-3; 7 bases are shared with TRBD2. This sequence was found in a male donor with prostate cancer. CDR3 loop: CASSIHRGESTDTQYF. The CDR3 bases are TGTGCCAGCAGCATCCATCGGGGGGAGAGCACAGATACGCAGTATTTT.